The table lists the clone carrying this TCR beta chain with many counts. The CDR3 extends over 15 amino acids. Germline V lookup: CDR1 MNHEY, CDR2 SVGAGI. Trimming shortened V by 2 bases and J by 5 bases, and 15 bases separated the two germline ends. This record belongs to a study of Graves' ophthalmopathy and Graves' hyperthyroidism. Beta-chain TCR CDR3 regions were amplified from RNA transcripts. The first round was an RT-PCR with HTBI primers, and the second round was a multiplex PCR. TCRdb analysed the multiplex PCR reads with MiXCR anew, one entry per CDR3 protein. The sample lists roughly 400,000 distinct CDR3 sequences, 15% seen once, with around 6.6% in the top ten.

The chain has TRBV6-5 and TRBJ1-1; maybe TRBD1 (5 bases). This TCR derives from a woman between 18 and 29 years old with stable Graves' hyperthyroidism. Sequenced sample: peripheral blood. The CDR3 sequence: CASSYGRPQGTEAFF. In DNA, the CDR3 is TGTGCCAGCAGTTACGGGAGGCCTCAGGGAACTGAAGCTTTCTTT.